This T cell receptor (beta chain) was identified in a study of T cells in Graves' hyperthyroidism and ophthalmopathy. The study's findings and limits: The model forecast ophthalmopathy, anticipating it by a median roughly 6.5 months before onset. Stable hyperthyroidism was told apart from ophthalmopathy by a model built on 13 V-J features. Within blood appeared most thyroid clonotypes that had expanded above 0.001.

V lost 0 bases to trimming and J lost 8 bases, with 16 bases between them. CDR1 is DFQATT and CDR2 is SNEGSKA in the germline V gene (reference sequence). The CDR3 runs to 15 residues. This clonotype was found many times. Its antigen is undetermined. RNA transcripts yielded amplified TCR beta CDR3 regions. Primed by the HTBI set, a first-round RT-PCR was run on the TCR CDR3. Using its own MiXCR run on the multiplex PCR reads, TCRdb lists one record per CDR3 protein. This sample carries fewer than 750,000 distinct CDR3 sequences, under 60% of them seen once, and the ten largest clones take about 8.3%. No ophthalmopathy progression within 18 months constituted stable Graves' hyperthyroidism.

The specimen was peripheral blood or thyroid tissue (not recorded which). J is TRBJ1-4 and V is TRBV20-1; no definite D call. The source is a woman aged 18 to 35 with Graves' hyperthyroidism. CDR3 amino acids: CSARDGRPVGEKLFF. CDR3 nucleotides: TGCAGTGCTAGAGATGGTCGCCCGGTAGGCGAAAAACTGTTTTTT.